The clone carrying this T cell receptor beta chain came up many times. The V gene lost 0 bases and the J gene lost 5 bases, with 16 bases spanning the gap. The CDR3 covers 17 residues. Per germline, CDR1 LNHNV and CDR2 YYDKDF (reference sequence). This sample is drawn from a study of metastatic and nonmetastatic thyroid tumors. TCRdb redid the clone calls on the PCR reads using MiXCR. The sample shows around 20,000 clones, less than 20% of them seen only once. Prior to thyroid surgery, none of the patients had received any treatment. This chain uses TRBV15 with TRBJ2-2; tentatively, D is TRBD2 (6 bases). The receptor was derived from a female donor with papillary thyroid cancer or a benign thyroid nodule (not recorded which). Some clones in this sample may be carry-over from other donors' samples. Sequencing was carried out using blood. CDR3 DNA sequence: TGTGCCACCAGCAGAGATCCCCCAGGGCGGGATACCGGGGAGCTGTTTTTT. Translated: CATSRDPPGRDTGELFF. Drawing the rest from reference TRBV15 and TRBJ2-2, the complete variable domain is DAMVIQNPRYQVTQFGKPVTLSCSQTLNHNVMYWYQQKSSQAPKLLFHYYDKDFNNEADTPDNFQSRRPNTSFCFLDIRSPGLGDTAMYLCATSRDPPGRDTGELFFGEGSRLTVL.